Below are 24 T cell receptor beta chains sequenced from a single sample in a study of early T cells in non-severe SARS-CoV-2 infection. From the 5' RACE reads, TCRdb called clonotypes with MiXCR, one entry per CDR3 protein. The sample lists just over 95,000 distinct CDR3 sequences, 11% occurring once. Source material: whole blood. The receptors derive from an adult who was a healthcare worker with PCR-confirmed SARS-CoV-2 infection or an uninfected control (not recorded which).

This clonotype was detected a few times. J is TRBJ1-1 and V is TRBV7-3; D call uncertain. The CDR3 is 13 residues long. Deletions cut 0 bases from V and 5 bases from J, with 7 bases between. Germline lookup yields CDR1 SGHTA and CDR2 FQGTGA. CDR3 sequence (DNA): TGTGCCAGCAGCTTAACTTTGGGGACTGAAGCTTTCTTT. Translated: CASSLTLGTEAFF.

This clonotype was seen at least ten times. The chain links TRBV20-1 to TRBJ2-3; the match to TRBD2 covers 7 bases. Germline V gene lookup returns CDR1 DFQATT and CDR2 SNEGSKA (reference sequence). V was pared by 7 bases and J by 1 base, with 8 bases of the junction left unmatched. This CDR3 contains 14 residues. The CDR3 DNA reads TGCAGTGTTGAACAACTAGCGCGCACAGATACGCAGTATTTT. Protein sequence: CSVEQLARTDTQYF.

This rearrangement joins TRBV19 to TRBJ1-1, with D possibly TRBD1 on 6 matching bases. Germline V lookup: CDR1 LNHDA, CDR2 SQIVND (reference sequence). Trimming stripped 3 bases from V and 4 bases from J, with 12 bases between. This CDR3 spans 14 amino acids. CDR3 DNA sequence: TGTGCCAGTAGTATCGGACAGCAGGTCACTGAAGCTTTCTTT. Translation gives CASSIGQQVTEAFF.

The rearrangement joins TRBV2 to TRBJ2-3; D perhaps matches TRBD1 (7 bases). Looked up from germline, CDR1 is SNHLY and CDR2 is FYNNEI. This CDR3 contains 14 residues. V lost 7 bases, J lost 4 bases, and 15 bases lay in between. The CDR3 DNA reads TGTGCCAGCATTCCCCCAGGGGGGCCAGATACGCAGTATTTT. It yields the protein CASIPPGGPDTQYF. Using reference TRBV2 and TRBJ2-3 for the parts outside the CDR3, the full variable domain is EPEVTQTPSHQVTQMGQEVILRCVPISNHLYFYWYRQILGQKVEFLVSFYNNEISEKSEIFDDQFSVERPDGSNFTLKIRSTKLEDSAMYFCASIPPGGPDTQYFGPGTRLTVL.

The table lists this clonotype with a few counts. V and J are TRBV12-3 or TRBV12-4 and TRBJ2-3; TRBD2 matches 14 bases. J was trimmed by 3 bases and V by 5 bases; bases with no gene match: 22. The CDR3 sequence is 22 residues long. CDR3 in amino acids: CASSETSGRALAQLRLTDTQYF. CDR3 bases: TGTGCCAGCAGTGAGACTAGCGGGAGGGCCCTCGCCCAATTACGGCTAACAGATACGCAGTATTTT.

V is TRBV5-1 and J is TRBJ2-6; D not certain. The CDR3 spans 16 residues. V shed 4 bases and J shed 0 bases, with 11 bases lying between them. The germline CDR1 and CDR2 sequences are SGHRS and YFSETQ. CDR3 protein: CASSEPSSSGANVLTF. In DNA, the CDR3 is TGCGCCAGCAGCGAACCAAGCTCCTCTGGGGCCAACGTCCTGACTTTC.

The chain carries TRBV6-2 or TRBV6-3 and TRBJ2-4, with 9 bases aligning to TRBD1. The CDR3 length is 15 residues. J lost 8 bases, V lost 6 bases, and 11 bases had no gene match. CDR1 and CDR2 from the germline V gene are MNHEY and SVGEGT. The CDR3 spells CASSSQDRGQDIQYF. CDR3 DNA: TGTGCCAGCAGCTCTCAGGACAGGGGCCAGGACATTCAGTACTTC.

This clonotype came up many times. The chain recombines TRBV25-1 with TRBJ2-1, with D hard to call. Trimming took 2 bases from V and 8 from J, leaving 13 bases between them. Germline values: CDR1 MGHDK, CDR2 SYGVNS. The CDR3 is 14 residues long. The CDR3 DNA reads TGTGCCAGCAGTGAAGTCGGCCGGCTTTATGAGCAGTTCTTC. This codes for CASSEVGRLYEQFF.

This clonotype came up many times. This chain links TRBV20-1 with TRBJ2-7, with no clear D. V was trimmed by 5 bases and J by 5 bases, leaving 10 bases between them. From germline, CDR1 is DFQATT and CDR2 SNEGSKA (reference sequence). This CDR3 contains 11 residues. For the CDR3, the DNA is TGCAGTGCTCGCTCGATGAACGAGCAGTACTTC. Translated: CSARSMNEQYF.

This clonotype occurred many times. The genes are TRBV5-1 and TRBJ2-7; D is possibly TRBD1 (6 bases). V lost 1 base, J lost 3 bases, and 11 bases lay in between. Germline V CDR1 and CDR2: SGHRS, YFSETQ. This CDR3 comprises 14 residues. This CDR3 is CASSLTGGLYEQYF. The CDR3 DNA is TGCGCCAGCAGCTTGACTGGGGGCCTCTACGAGCAGTACTTC. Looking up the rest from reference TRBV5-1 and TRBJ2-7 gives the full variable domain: KAGVTQTPRYLIKTRGQQVTLSCSPISGHRSVSWYQQTPGQGLQFLFEYFSETQRNKGNFPGRFSGRQFSNSRSEMNVSTLELGDSALYLCASSLTGGLYEQYFGPGTRLTVT.

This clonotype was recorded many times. This CDR3 reads CASSLGQVDNEQFF. Here the CDR3 DNA reads TGCGCCAGCAGCTTGGGACAGGTTGACAATGAGCAGTTCTTC. The chain employs TRBV5-1 and TRBJ2-1; the D gene is possibly TRBD1 (6 bases). This CDR3 region has 14 residues. Germline V CDR1 and CDR2: SGHRS, YFSETQ. V lost 0 bases to trimming and J lost 5 bases, with 9 bases between them. The full variable domain, rest sourced from reference TRBV5-1 and TRBJ2-1, is KAGVTQTPRYLIKTRGQQVTLSCSPISGHRSVSWYQQTPGQGLQFLFEYFSETQRNKGNFPGRFSGRQFSNSRSEMNVSTLELGDSALYLCASSLGQVDNEQFFGPGTRLTVL.

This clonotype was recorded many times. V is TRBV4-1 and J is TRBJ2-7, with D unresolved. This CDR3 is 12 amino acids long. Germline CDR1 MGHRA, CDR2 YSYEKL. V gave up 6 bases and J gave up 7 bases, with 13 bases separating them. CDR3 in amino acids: CASSPRAGEQYF. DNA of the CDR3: TGCGCCAGCAGTCCAAGGGCTGGGGAGCAGTACTTC.

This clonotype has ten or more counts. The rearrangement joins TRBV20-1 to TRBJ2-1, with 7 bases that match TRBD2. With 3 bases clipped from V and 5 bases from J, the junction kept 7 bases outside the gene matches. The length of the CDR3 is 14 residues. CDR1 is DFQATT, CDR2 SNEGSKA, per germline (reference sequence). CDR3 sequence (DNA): TGCAGTGCTAGCTGGGGGGGATTAAACAATGAGCAGTTCTTC. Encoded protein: CSASWGGLNNEQFF.

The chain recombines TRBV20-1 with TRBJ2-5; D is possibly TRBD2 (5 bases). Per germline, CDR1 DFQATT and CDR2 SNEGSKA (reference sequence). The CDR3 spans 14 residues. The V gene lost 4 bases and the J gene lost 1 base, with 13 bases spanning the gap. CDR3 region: CSAMDSHSQETQYF. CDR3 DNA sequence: TGCAGTGCTATGGACTCACATAGCCAAGAGACCCAGTACTTC.

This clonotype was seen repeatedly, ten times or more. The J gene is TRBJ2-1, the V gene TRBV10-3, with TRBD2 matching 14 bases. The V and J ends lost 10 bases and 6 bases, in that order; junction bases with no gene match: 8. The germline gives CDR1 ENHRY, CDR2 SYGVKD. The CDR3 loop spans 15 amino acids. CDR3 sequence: CATGTSGSAGNEQFF. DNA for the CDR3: TGTGCCACCGGGACTAGCGGGAGTGCTGGCAATGAGCAGTTCTTC.

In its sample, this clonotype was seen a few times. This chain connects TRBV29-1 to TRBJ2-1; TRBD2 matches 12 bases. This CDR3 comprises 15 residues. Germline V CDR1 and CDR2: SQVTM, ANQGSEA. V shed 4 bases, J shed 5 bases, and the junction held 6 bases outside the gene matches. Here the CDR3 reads CSVGRLAGANNEQFF. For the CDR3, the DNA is TGCAGCGTTGGTCGACTAGCGGGGGCTAACAATGAGCAGTTCTTC.

The CDR3 coding sequence is TGTGCCAGCAGTGATCTCAACCCCAAGTACGAGCAGTACTTC. It codes for CASSDLNPKYEQYF. The chain has TRBV6-1 and TRBJ2-7; no clear D gene. With 3 bases removed from V and 4 bases from J, the gap between germline ends came to 13 bases. The germline gives CDR1 MNHNS, CDR2 SASEGT. This CDR3 spans 14 amino acids.

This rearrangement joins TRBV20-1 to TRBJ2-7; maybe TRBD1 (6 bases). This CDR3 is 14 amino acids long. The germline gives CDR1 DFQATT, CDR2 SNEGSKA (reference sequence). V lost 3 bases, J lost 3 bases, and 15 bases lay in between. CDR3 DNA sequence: TGCAGTGCTAGTCGACAGGCGAACAACTACGAGCAGTACTTC. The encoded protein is CSASRQANNYEQYF.

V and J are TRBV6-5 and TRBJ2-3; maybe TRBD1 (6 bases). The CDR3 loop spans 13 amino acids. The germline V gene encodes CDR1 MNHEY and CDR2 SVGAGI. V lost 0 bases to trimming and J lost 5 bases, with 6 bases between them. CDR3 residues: CASSYSRGDTQYF. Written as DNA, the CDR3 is TGTGCCAGCAGTTACTCCAGGGGAGATACGCAGTATTTT.

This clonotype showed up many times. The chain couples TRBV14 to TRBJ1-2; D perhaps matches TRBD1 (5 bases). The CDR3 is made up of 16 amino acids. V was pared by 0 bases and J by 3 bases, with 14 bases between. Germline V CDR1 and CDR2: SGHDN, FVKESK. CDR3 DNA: TGTGCCAGCAGCCAAGACGGCAGGGCGGGCGACTATGGCTACACCTTC. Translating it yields CASSQDGRAGDYGYTF.

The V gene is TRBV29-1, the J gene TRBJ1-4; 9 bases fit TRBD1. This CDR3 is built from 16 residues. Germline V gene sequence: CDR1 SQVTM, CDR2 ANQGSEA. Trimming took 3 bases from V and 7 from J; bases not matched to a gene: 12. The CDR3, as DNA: TGCAGCGTTGACGGTTCGACAGGGGGGAGGAGTGAAAAACTGTTTTTT. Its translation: CSVDGSTGGRSEKLFF.

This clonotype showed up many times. The CDR3: CASGKPGQGADTQYF. DNA for the CDR3: TGCGCCAGCGGGAAACCGGGACAGGGGGCAGATACGCAGTATTTT. This chain links TRBV10-2 with TRBJ2-3; TRBD1 matches at 11 bases. Germline CDR1 and CDR2: WSHSY and SAAADI. The V segment lost 8 bases and the J segment 4 bases; nucleotides outside the gene matches: 8. This CDR3 is built from 15 residues.

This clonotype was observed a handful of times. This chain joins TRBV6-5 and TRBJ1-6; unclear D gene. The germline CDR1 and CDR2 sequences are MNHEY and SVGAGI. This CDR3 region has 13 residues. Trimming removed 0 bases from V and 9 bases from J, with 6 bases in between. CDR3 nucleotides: TGTGCCAGCAGTTACTCATCCGGTTCACCCCTCCACTTT. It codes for CASSYSSGSPLHF.

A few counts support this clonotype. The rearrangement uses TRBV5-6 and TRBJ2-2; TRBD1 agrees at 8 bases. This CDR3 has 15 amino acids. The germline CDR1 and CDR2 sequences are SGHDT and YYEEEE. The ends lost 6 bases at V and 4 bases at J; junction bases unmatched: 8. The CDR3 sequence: CASNSQGAVTGELFF. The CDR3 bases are TGTGCCAGCAACTCTCAGGGGGCCGTCACCGGGGAGCTGTTTTTT.